Following are 20 T cell receptor beta chains from one sample sequenced in a study of blood T cell repertoires in COVID-19. The assay was immunoSEQ multiplex PCR, and TCRdb's table has in-frame clones only and misses some. Counted here are under 250,000 clones, under 85% occurring once; the ten biggest clones make up about 1.9%. The specimen was peripheral blood. Every receptor here comes from a man aged 25-45 years who had recovered from COVID-19.

The chain recombines TRBV13 with TRBJ2-5, with 7 bases identical to TRBD2. The CDR3 is 14 residues long. Germline V gives CDR1 PRHDT, CDR2 FYEKMQ (reference sequence). Trimming removed 4 bases from V and 5 bases from J; junction bases left unmatched: 7. CDR3 in DNA: TGTGCCAGCAGCTCCTCAAGGGGAGGGGAGACCCAGTACTTC. Its protein product is CASSSSRGGETQYF.

The chain carries TRBV6-5 and TRBJ1-2; D is unclear. Germline V gene lookup returns CDR1 MNHEY and CDR2 SVGAGI. V was shortened by 6 bases and J by 4 bases, with 12 bases between the two germline ends. This CDR3 has 13 amino acids. Here the CDR3 reads CASSLRQRYGYTF. The CDR3 DNA reads TGTGCCAGCAGCCTCAGACAACGCTATGGCTACACCTTC.

CDR3 amino acids: CASGKQGLDGYTF. CDR3 bases: TGTGCCAGCGGAAAACAGGGGTTGGATGGCTACACCTTC. This chain links TRBV12-3 or TRBV12-4 with TRBJ1-2; 7 bases fit TRBD1. V was pared by 8 bases and J by 6 bases, with 9 bases of the junction left unmatched. The CDR3 has 13 residues.

This clone was seen once. This chain uses TRBV10-1 with TRBJ2-1, with 10 bases aligning to TRBD1. The CDR3 consists of 16 residues. V lost 0 bases, J lost 6 bases, and 5 bases stayed unmatched. Germline V gene lookup returns CDR1 WNHNN and CDR2 SYGVQD (reference sequence). CDR3 in amino acids: CASSESGDRGINEQFF. The CDR3 DNA sequence: TGCGCCAGCAGTGAGTCGGGGGACAGGGGCATCAATGAGCAGTTCTTC.

This clone occurred once. The chain carries TRBV2 and TRBJ1-6; D remains unclear. Looked up from germline, CDR1 is SNHLY and CDR2 is FYNNEI. The CDR3 length is 18 residues. Trimming removed 6 bases at V and 0 bases at J, with 18 bases between. The CDR3 DNA is TGTGCCAGCAGGACTCCCGAGAGGAGTTCCTCCTATAATTCACCCCTCCACTTT. This sequence encodes CASRTPERSSSYNSPLHF. Combining the CDR3 with reference TRBV2 and TRBJ1-6 gives the whole variable domain EPEVTQTPSHQVTQMGQEVILRCVPISNHLYFYWYRQILGQKVEFLVSFYNNEISEKSEIFDDQFSVERPDGSNFTLKIRSTKLEDSAMYFCASRTPERSSSYNSPLHFGNGTRLTVT.

The chain joins TRBV5-4 to TRBJ2-2, with D perhaps TRBD2 (7 bases). This CDR3 has 14 amino acids. Per germline, CDR1 SGHNT and CDR2 YYREEE (reference sequence). V lost 9 bases to trimming and J lost 6 bases, with 18 bases between them. CDR3 sequence reads: CAMARTGGPGELFF. In nucleotides, the CDR3 is TGTGCCATGGCACGAACCGGGGGGCCCGGGGAGCTGTTTTTT.

V and J are TRBV4-1 and TRBJ2-3, with 9 nucleotides matching TRBD1. The CDR3 consists of 17 residues. V lost 4 bases, J lost 7 bases, and 15 bases stayed unmatched. From germline, CDR1 is MGHRA and CDR2 YSYEKL. Here the CDR3 reads CASSPLSPHRGQNTQYF. CDR3 coding DNA: TGCGCCAGCAGCCCCCTCTCACCTCACAGGGGGCAAAATACGCAGTATTTT.

The chain is built from TRBV3-1 (or the pseudogene TRBV3-2) and TRBJ2-6; D might be TRBD1 (5 bases). Trimming removed 1 base from V and 4 bases from J, with 11 bases in between. The CDR3 loop spans 16 amino acids. CDR1 and CDR2 (germline): LGHDT, YNNKEL (reference sequence). As DNA, the CDR3 is TGTGCCAGCAGCCAAGGTTGGGGCTCGGGGGCCAACGTCCTGACTTTC. Protein: CASSQGWGSGANVLTF.

The chain is built from TRBV13 and TRBJ1-2, with D unclear. The CDR3 is made up of 14 amino acids. CDR1 and CDR2 (germline): PRHDT, FYEKMQ (reference sequence). V lost 0 bases and J 2 bases, leaving 7 bases between the germline ends. CDR3 sequence reads: CASSLGQTNYGYTF. The CDR3 nucleotides are TGTGCCAGCAGCTTAGGACAGACGAACTATGGCTACACCTTC. The full variable domain, its missing parts supplied by reference TRBV13 and TRBJ1-2, is AAGVIQSPRHLIKEKRETATLKCYPIPRHDTVYWYQQGPGQDPQFLISFYEKMQSDKGSIPDRFSAQQFSDYHSELNMSSLELGDSALYFCASSLGQTNYGYTFGSGTRLTVV.

The rearrangement links TRBV6-1 to TRBJ2-6, with a tentative D call TRBD1 (6 bases). Germline CDR1 MNHNS, CDR2 SASEGT. CDR3 length: 17 residues. Trimming removed 2 bases from V and 0 bases from J, with 11 bases in between. CDR3 sequence: CASSERTVPSGANVLTF. The CDR3 region has the DNA TGTGCCAGCAGTGAACGGACAGTTCCCTCTGGGGCCAACGTCCTGACTTTC.

The gene calls are TRBV7-9 and TRBJ2-1, with TRBD2 as a possible D gene (6 bases). The germline V gene has CDR1 SEHNR and CDR2 FQNEAQ (reference sequence). This CDR3 contains 15 residues. Trimming cost V 10 bases and J 0 bases, with 16 bases left between them. The CDR3 DNA sequence: TGTGCCACTCCCGGGGCGGGAAGCTCCTACAATGAGCAGTTCTTC. It yields the protein CATPGAGSSYNEQFF.

This clone was picked up a small number of times. The chain employs TRBV4-1 and TRBJ1-6, with D unresolved. This CDR3 spans 14 amino acids. Germline CDR1 reads MGHRA; CDR2 reads YSYEKL. Trimming removed 4 bases at V and 13 bases at J, with 17 bases between. CDR3 amino acids: CASSPVFRTPPLHF. The CDR3 bases are TGCGCCAGCAGCCCGGTGTTTAGGACTCCTCCCCTCCACTTT.

The chain recombines TRBV6-5 with TRBJ2-1; TRBD2 matches at 12 bases. There are 15 residues in the CDR3. V shed 4 bases and J 9 bases; nucleotides not matched to a gene: 7. Germline values: CDR1 MNHEY, CDR2 SVGAGI. CDR3 region: CASSSSSGGAGEQFF. The CDR3, as DNA: TGTGCCAGCAGTTCTTCTAGCGGGGGGGCGGGTGAGCAGTTCTTC.

The V gene is TRBV6-2 or TRBV6-3, the J gene TRBJ2-2; 11 bases agree with TRBD2. The CDR3 spans 18 residues. After removal of 4 bases from V and 0 bases from J, the junction contained 7 bases not matched to a gene. Germline V gene lookup returns CDR1 MNHEY and CDR2 SVGEGT. The CDR3 sequence: CASSCQLAGEANTGELFF. The CDR3 DNA sequence: TGTGCCAGCAGTTGCCAACTAGCGGGGGAAGCGAACACCGGGGAGCTGTTTTTT.

This CDR3 is CAISESGDWNQPQHF. The DNA for the CDR3 is TGTGCCATCAGTGAATCGGGGGATTGGAATCAGCCCCAGCATTTT. The chain employs TRBV10-3 and TRBJ1-5; D is possibly TRBD1 (5 bases). The V gene's germline CDR1 is ENHRY and CDR2 SYGVKD. Trimming removed 3 bases at V and 4 bases at J, with 13 bases between. CDR3 length: 15 amino acids.

This chain connects TRBV12-2 to TRBJ1-4; the table's D gene call, TRBD1, was not cross checked with the DNA. TRBV12-2 is assigned pseudogene status. This CDR3 is built from 15 residues. The CDR3, as DNA: TGTGCAAGTCGCTTGGGGGCGACTTTTTTCGGAAAACTGTTTTTT. Amino acid sequence: CASRLGATFFGKLFF.

The J gene is TRBJ1-5, the V gene TRBV28; D may be TRBD1 (5 bases). Germline assignment: CDR1 MDHEN and CDR2 SYDVKM. The CDR3 totals 16 residues. V lost 6 bases and J 0 bases, leaving 15 bases between the germline ends. The CDR3 DNA is TGTGCCAGCAGCATCCCGGAGACAGCTAGCAATCAGCCCCAGCATTTT. Protein sequence: CASSIPETASNQPQHF.

The gene calls are TRBV3-1 (or the pseudogene TRBV3-2) and TRBJ1-2, with a possible D match to TRBD1 (5 bases). V shed 6 bases and J shed 2 bases, with 13 bases lying between them. Germline V CDR1 and CDR2: LGHDT, YNNKEL (reference sequence). The CDR3 runs to 14 residues. CDR3 DNA: TGTGCCAGCAGGGACACCGGGAGGAACTATGGCTACACCTTC. Protein sequence: CASRDTGRNYGYTF.

The V and J genes are TRBV3-1 (or the pseudogene TRBV3-2) and TRBJ2-3; 7 nucleotides agree with TRBD2. Germline CDR1 reads LGHDT; CDR2 reads YNNKEL (reference sequence). The CDR3 has 16 residues. V lost 2 bases, J lost 1 base, and 6 bases stayed unmatched. Here the CDR3 reads CASSQSGGIGTDTQYF. The CDR3 region has the DNA TGTGCCAGCAGCCAATCCGGGGGGATAGGCACAGATACGCAGTATTTT.

This clone has at least ten counts. V gene TRBV7-9 combines with J gene TRBJ2-5; possibly TRBD2 for D (6 bases). The CDR3 contains 16 residues. The V and J ends lost 5 bases and 3 bases respectively, with 19 bases between them. Germline values: CDR1 SEHNR, CDR2 FQNEAQ (reference sequence). In nucleotides, the CDR3 is TGTGCCAGCAGCATGGGGGGTTCGGGGTTCAAAGAGACCCAGTACTTC. Its protein is CASSMGGSGFKETQYF.